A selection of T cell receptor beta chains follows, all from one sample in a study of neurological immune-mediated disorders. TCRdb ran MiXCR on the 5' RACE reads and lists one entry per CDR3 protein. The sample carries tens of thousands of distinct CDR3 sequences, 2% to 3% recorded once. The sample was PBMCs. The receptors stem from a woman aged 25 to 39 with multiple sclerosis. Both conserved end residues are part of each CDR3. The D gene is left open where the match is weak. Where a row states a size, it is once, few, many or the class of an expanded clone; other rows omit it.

TGTGCCAGCAGCTTCTACGGGAGAGGTACAGATACGCAGTATTTT CASSFYGRGTDTQYF TRBV11-2 - few TRBJ2-3
TGTGCCATCAGCGAGCCGGGGACCTACGAGCAGTACTTC CAISEPGTYEQYF TRBV10-3 - many TRBJ2-7
TGTGCCAGCAGCTTAGAGCCTCAGGGTGGTACTGAAGCTTTCTTT CASSLEPQGGTEAFF TRBV7-2 - many TRBJ1-1
TGCAGCGTTACGAGGGGCGGTGTGGACACTGAAGCTTTCTTT CSVTRGGVDTEAFF TRBV29-1 - many TRBJ1-1
TGCGCCAGCAGCCTAGAGGGACAGGGGAATCAGCCCCAGCATTTT CASSLEGQGNQPQHF TRBV5-1 TRBD1 many TRBJ1-5
TGTGCCAGCAGTTTCTCCCAGCGACAATACTTC CASSFSQRQYF TRBV12-3/TRBV12-4 - many TRBJ2-7
TGTGCCAGCGGTGCGGGGGGGTACCAAGAGACCCAGTACTTC CASGAGGYQETQYF TRBV7-2 TRBD2 many TRBJ2-5
TGTGCCAGCAGCGCCTTCGGCTACGAGCAGTACTTC CASSAFGYEQYF TRBV12-3/TRBV12-4 - many TRBJ2-7
TGTGCCAGCAGCCAAGAGGCCGGGACTATCTACGAGCAGTACTTC CASSQEAGTIYEQYF TRBV4-2 TRBD2 many TRBJ2-7
TGTGCCAGCAGTCCCGGGACTAGGCATACGAAGGTCTTC CASSPGTRHTKVF TRBV12-3/TRBV12-4 TRBD2 many TRBJ2-1
TGTGCCACCAGCAGAGATAATAGGGAGGGGGAGCTGTTTTTT CATSRDNREGELFF TRBV15 - many TRBJ2-2
TGTGCCAGCAGTCCAGAGTTATCTGGGGCCAACGTCCTGACTTTC CASSPELSGANVLTF TRBV2 - many TRBJ2-6
TGTGCCAGCAGCGATCTAGGACTAGCGGGAGGGTTTGAGCAGTACTTC CASSDLGLAGGFEQYF TRBV7-9 TRBD2 many TRBJ2-7
TGCGCCAGCAGCTTGATTCCAGGGGGCAGGGACACTGAAGCTTTCTTT CASSLIPGGRDTEAFF TRBV5-1 TRBD1 many TRBJ1-1
TGCAGCGTTGCGTCGGGAAACGGCTACACCTTC CSVASGNGYTF TRBV29-1 - many TRBJ1-2
TGTGCCAGCAGTCAACAGGGGGCGCCAGGTGAGCAGTTCTTC CASSQQGAPGEQFF TRBV12-3/TRBV12-4 TRBD1 many TRBJ2-1
TGCAGTGCTAGAGGTGCTCCGGGAGACGCAACCGGGGAGCTGTTTTTT CSARGAPGDATGELFF TRBV20-1 - many TRBJ2-2
TGTGCCAGCAGCCCAACTAGCGAAAACACCGGGGAGCTGTTTTTT CASSPTSENTGELFF TRBV7-9 TRBD2 many TRBJ2-2
TGTGCCAGCAGTTTCCAGGCCAGGGCGAGAAACACTGAAGCTTTCTTT CASSFQARARNTEAFF TRBV5-6 - many TRBJ1-1
TGTGCCAGCAGCTTCGGGACCTACGACTACGAGCAGTACTTC CASSFGTYDYEQYF TRBV11-2 - many TRBJ2-7
TGCGCCAGCAGCTTACAGGGGGAGGGTACTGAAGCTTTCTTT CASSLQGEGTEAFF TRBV5-1 TRBD1 many TRBJ1-1
TGTGCCAGCAGGCTGACGGACTCCTACGAGCAGTACTTC CASRLTDSYEQYF TRBV2 - many TRBJ2-7
TGTGCCAGCAGTGCGGACAGCGTTCAGCCCCAGCATTTT CASSADSVQPQHF TRBV6-1 - many TRBJ1-5
TGTGCCAGCAGTTTGTATTCTGGGCCGACAGGTCGGGGGGACAATCAGCCCCAGCATTTT CASSLYSGPTGRGDNQPQHF TRBV27 - many TRBJ1-5
TGCGCCAGCAAGGCAGGGGTATCGAACACTGAAGCTTTCTTT CASKAGVSNTEAFF TRBV5-1 - many TRBJ1-1
TGCGCCAGCAGCTTGGCCACTACTGGGGCCAACGTCCTGACTTTC CASSLATTGANVLTF TRBV5-1 - many TRBJ2-6
TGCAGTGCTATTAGGACTAGCGGGAGTAATGAGCAGTTCTTC CSAIRTSGSNEQFF TRBV20-1 TRBD2 many TRBJ2-1
TGTGCCAGCAGTAGGGGCCGTGGCTACACCTTC CASSRGRGYTF TRBV6-5 - many TRBJ1-2
TGTGCCAGCAGCCAAGATTTTAGCTCCTACGAGCAGTACTTC CASSQDFSSYEQYF TRBV4-2 - many TRBJ2-7
TGTGCCAGCAGACTGGGGGCGAACACCGGGGAGCTGTTTTTT CASRLGANTGELFF TRBV7-9 - many TRBJ2-2
TGTGCCACCAGCTTCTCTGTTGGCGAGCAGTACTTC CATSFSVGEQYF TRBV15 - few TRBJ2-7
TGCGCCAGCAGCACCGGGAACGCAGGGGACGGTGGCTACACCTTC CASSTGNAGDGGYTF TRBV5-1 - many TRBJ1-2
TGTGCCAGCAGCTTCGGGGGAGACGAGACCCAGTACTTC CASSFGGDETQYF TRBV7-2 - many TRBJ2-5
TGCAGTGCTAGACAGGGCAATCAGCCCCAGCATTTT CSARQGNQPQHF TRBV20-1 - medium-sized TRBJ1-5
TGTGCCAGCAGTGGACAGCTCAGGGCCGAGCAGTACTTC CASSGQLRAEQYF TRBV12-3/TRBV12-4 - many TRBJ2-7
TGCAGTGCCGCTGGAGAGTCAGCCTACAATGAGCAGTTCTTC CSAAGESAYNEQFF TRBV20-1 - many TRBJ2-1
TGTGCCAGCAGCTTTCGACTAAGCGGACGTAATGAGCAGTTCTTC CASSFRLSGRNEQFF TRBV7-9 - many TRBJ2-1
TGCGCCAGCAGCTATACAGGGGGAGAGGGCAATGAGCAGTTCTTC CASSYTGGEGNEQFF TRBV5-1 TRBD1 many TRBJ2-1
TGCAGTGCTACGAATAGCGGGAGGGCTGTACCGTACAATGAGCAGTTCTTC CSATNSGRAVPYNEQFF TRBV20-1 TRBD2 many TRBJ2-1
TGCAGCGCTGCTTCTCTGGTTTCGGGGGAGCAGTACTTC CSAASLVSGEQYF TRBV29-1 - many TRBJ2-7
TGTGCCAGCAGCGTGACAGGGGGCCCCACCTACGAGCAGTACTTC CASSVTGGPTYEQYF TRBV9 TRBD1 many TRBJ2-7
TGCGCCAGCAGTTCGGCTAGCGGCTACAATGAGCAGTTCTTC CASSSASGYNEQFF TRBV10-1 TRBD2 - TRBJ2-1
TGTGCCAGCACCCCGGGACAGGGATCTAACGAGCAGTACTTC CASTPGQGSNEQYF TRBV12-3/TRBV12-4 TRBD1 many TRBJ2-7
TGTGCCAGCAGCCCGACGTGGACTAGCGGGAGGGTAGGGTACAATGAGCAGTTCTTC CASSPTWTSGRVGYNEQFF TRBV7-2 TRBD2 - TRBJ2-1
TGTGCCAGCAGTGGACAGACCTTATATGGCTACACCTTC CASSGQTLYGYTF TRBV6-5 - - TRBJ1-2
TGCAGTGCTAAACCATTAGCGGGAGGAATCGGGGAGCTGTTTTTT CSAKPLAGGIGELFF TRBV20-1 TRBD2 many TRBJ2-2
TGCAGTGCTCCCTCGGCTAGCGGGAGCACAGATACGCAGTATTTT CSAPSASGSTDTQYF TRBV20-1 TRBD2 many TRBJ2-3
TGTGCCAGCAGCTTAGGACAGGAGCTTAATGAAAAACTGTTTTTT CASSLGQELNEKLFF TRBV13 - many TRBJ1-4
TGCGCCAGCACCCCCGCTGGGGCCAACGTCCTGACTTTC CASTPAGANVLTF TRBV5-1 - many TRBJ2-6
TGTGCCACCAGTGGGGGGGACACTGAAGCTTTCTTT CATSGGDTEAFF TRBV24-1 - many TRBJ1-1
TGTGCCAGCAGCTTCCTCAGGGGAGGTGAAAAACTGTTTTTT CASSFLRGGEKLFF TRBV7-9 - many TRBJ1-4
TGTGCCAGCAGCGTAGCTGAGGTGGAGACCCAGTACTTC CASSVAEVETQYF TRBV9 - many TRBJ2-5
TGCGCCAGCAGCGCCTTAGCGGGAGATAGCAACAATGAGCAGTTCTTC CASSALAGDSNNEQFF TRBV5-1 TRBD2 many TRBJ2-1
TGTGCCAGCAGCTGGGGACGGACAGAGACGTTCTATGGCTACACCTTC CASSWGRTETFYGYTF TRBV7-2 - - TRBJ1-2
TGCGCCAGCAGAGGGGGGGCCGACAGGGGGCGAGTGGGTAACTCCTACAATGAGCAGTTCTTC CASRGGADRGRVGNSYNEQFF TRBV10-2 TRBD1 many TRBJ2-1
TGCGCCAGCAGCCAAGGTGTTGGGACTAGCGAGAACTTC CASSQGVGTSENF TRBV4-3 TRBD2 many TRBJ2-1
TGTGCCAGCAGCTTTAGGGCGGGAGCCCCCTACGAGCAGTACTTC CASSFRAGAPYEQYF TRBV11-2 TRBD2 many TRBJ2-7
TGTGCCAGCAGCTGGGCCGGACTAGCGGGAGGGACCGGGGAGCTGTTTTTT CASSWAGLAGGTGELFF TRBV7-2 TRBD2 many TRBJ2-2
TGTGCCATCAGTGAGTCGAGGCAGTTGAACTCCTACAATGAGCAGTTCTTC CAISESRQLNSYNEQFF TRBV10-3 - many TRBJ2-1